Presented here are 27 T cell receptor beta chains from one specimen sequenced in a study of cytomegalovirus exposure and HLA in healthy donors. Use of 60 Vbeta and 13 Jbeta primers characterized the PCR. Produced via immunoSEQ multiplex PCR; TCRdb's table is partial and in-frame only. The data show fewer than 150,000 clones, roughly 79% seen once. The sample was PBMCs. The receptors were gathered from a man aged 30 to 39 in good health and CMV-seronegative.

The chain joins TRBV30 to TRBJ2-7; no definite D call. CDR1 is GTSNPN, CDR2 SVGIG, per germline (reference sequence). Trimming took off 2 bases at V and 2 bases at J, with 16 bases between the two ends. CDR3 length: 15 amino acids. CDR3 in amino acids: CAWSPPFTAAYEQYF. The CDR3 DNA reads as TGTGCCTGGAGTCCCCCCTTTACAGCAGCCTACGAGCAGTACTTC.

This clone appeared a few times. This rearrangement joins TRBV6-6 to TRBJ2-5; 7 nucleotides line up with TRBD1. Germline CDR1 and CDR2: MNHNY and SVGAGI (reference sequence). Unmatched junction bases numbered 6, after V lost 6 bases and J lost 2 bases. The CDR3 spans 14 residues. The CDR3 DNA reads as TGTGCCAGCAGCCCCGGGACAGAACAAGAGACCCAGTACTTC. Translating it yields CASSPGTEQETQYF.

This clone was seen repeatedly, ten times or more. This sequence joins TRBV29-1 and TRBJ2-5; the D is unclear. With 3 bases removed from V and 2 bases from J, the gap between germline ends came to 4 bases. Germline CDR1 and CDR2: SQVTM and ANQGSEA. This CDR3 has 11 residues. The CDR3 region is CSVDIQETQYF. The CDR3 DNA is TGCAGCGTTGATATACAAGAGACCCAGTACTTC.

This clone has more than one count but fewer than ten. This chain uses TRBV19 with TRBJ2-2; TRBD1 is a possible D gene (5 bases). CDR1 LNHDA and CDR2 SQIVND come from the germline V gene (reference sequence). Trimming cost V 4 bases and J 5 bases, with 11 bases left between them. This CDR3 is built from 14 residues. The DNA for the CDR3 is TGTGCCAGTAGTACCTTACAGGTGACCGGGGAGCTGTTTTTT. Translation: CASSTLQVTGELFF.

CDR3 sequence reads: CASSLSGGRYGYTF. DNA for the CDR3: TGTGCCAGCAGTTTATCGGGAGGGCGCTATGGCTACACCTTC. This chain joins TRBV28 and TRBJ1-2; unclear D gene. V lost 1 base and J lost 4, with 10 bases in between. CDR3 length: 14 residues. CDR1 is MDHEN and CDR2 is SYDVKM in the germline V gene.

V and J are TRBV5-6 and TRBJ2-2; 9 nucleotides line up with TRBD1. The CDR3 is made up of 16 amino acids. The trim removed 4 bases at V and 0 bases at J, leaving 4 bases unmatched. The germline V gene has CDR1 SGHDT and CDR2 YYEEEE. CDR3 nucleotide sequence: TGTGCCAGCAGCAGATGGACAGGGGCGAACACCGGGGAGCTGTTTTTT. Protein sequence: CASSRWTGANTGELFF.

The CDR3 region is CASSMIGQVEKLFF. DNA for the CDR3: TGTGCCAGTAGTATGATCGGACAGGTAGAAAAACTGTTTTTT. The chain joins TRBV19 to TRBJ1-4; 7 nucleotides line up with TRBD1. CDR1 LNHDA and CDR2 SQIVND come from the germline V gene (reference sequence). This CDR3 is 14 amino acids long. The J segment lost 8 bases and the V segment lost 3 bases, leaving 6 bases of the junction unmatched.

The chain joins TRBV19 to TRBJ2-3; D is perhaps TRBD1 (6 bases). With 5 bases removed from V and 0 bases from J, the gap between germline ends came to 12 bases. This CDR3 is built from 15 residues. Germline CDR1 reads LNHDA; CDR2 reads SQIVND (reference sequence). The DNA of the CDR3 is TGTGCCAGTAGTGCCGGACAGATTAGCACAGATACGCAGTATTTT. It codes for CASSAGQISTDTQYF.

The CDR3 DNA follows: TGTGCCAGCAGTTCGGACCTTGGGGGGTCCTACAATGAGCAGTTCTTC. Encoded protein: CASSSDLGGSYNEQFF. The chain combines TRBV28 with TRBJ2-1; a possible D gene is TRBD2 (6 bases). V dropped 4 bases and J dropped 1 base, with 14 bases sitting between them. Germline values: CDR1 MDHEN, CDR2 SYDVKM. CDR3 length: 16 residues.

J is TRBJ2-1 and V is TRBV5-1; no clear D gene. This CDR3 comprises 13 residues. The ends were cut back, 0 bases at V and 3 bases at J, with 4 bases in the middle. Germline V gene sequence: CDR1 SGHRS, CDR2 YFSETQ. The CDR3 sequence: CASSLDGYNEQFF. CDR3 nucleotides: TGCGCCAGCAGCTTGGACGGCTACAATGAGCAGTTCTTC.

This clone was found a few times. V gene TRBV4-3 combines with J gene TRBJ2-7; the match to TRBD2 covers 7 bases. CDR3 length: 14 amino acids. Germline V CDR1 and CDR2: LGHNA, YSLEER. Trimming cost V 0 bases and J 3 bases; bases outside gene matches: 2. CDR3 sequence: CASSQETSYYEQYF. CDR3 bases: TGCGCCAGCAGCCAAGAGACTAGCTACTACGAGCAGTACTTC.

This chain joins TRBV2 and TRBJ1-2, with 11 bases aligning to TRBD1. J was trimmed by 7 bases and V by 6 bases; bases with no gene match: 10. Looked up from germline, CDR1 is SNHLY and CDR2 is FYNNEI. The CDR3 contains 15 residues. CDR3 DNA: TGTGCCAGCAGACCCCGGACAGGGGGCTTCGGTGGCTACACCTTC. It is translated as CASRPRTGGFGGYTF.

The CDR3 sequence: CAWRVGAGGELFF. In DNA, the CDR3 is TGTGCCTGGAGGGTTGGGGCCGGCGGGGAGCTGTTTTTT. The gene calls are TRBV30 and TRBJ2-2; the D gene is possibly TRBD1 (5 bases). Trimming pared 3 bases from V and 7 bases from J, leaving 12 bases between. Germline loops: CDR1 GTSNPN, CDR2 SVGIG (reference sequence). There are 13 residues in the CDR3.

V gene TRBV5-1 combines with J gene TRBJ1-4, with TRBD1 matching over 7 bases. CDR3 length: 15 amino acids. J gave up 3 bases and V 3 bases, and 5 bases lay outside the gene matches. Per the germline V gene, CDR1 is SGHRS and CDR2 is YFSETQ. CDR3 protein: CASSSQGGPNEKLFF. The DNA for the CDR3 is TGCGCCAGCAGCTCCCAAGGGGGCCCTAATGAAAAACTGTTTTTT. The complete variable domain, with remaining parts taken from reference TRBV5-1 and TRBJ1-4, reads KAGVTQTPRYLIKTRGQQVTLSCSPISGHRSVSWYQQTPGQGLQFLFEYFSETQRNKGNFPGRFSGRQFSNSRSEMNVSTLELGDSALYLCASSSQGGPNEKLFFGSGTQLSVL.

This chain joins TRBV7-2 and TRBJ2-1; 9 nucleotides match TRBD2. This CDR3 contains 16 residues. Germline CDR1 reads SGHTA; CDR2 reads FQGNSA. The trim removed 1 base at V and 7 bases at J, leaving 8 bases unmatched. The CDR3 here is CASSLVWAGGPNEQFF. The CDR3 nucleotides read TGTGCCAGCAGCTTAGTTTGGGCGGGAGGGCCGAATGAGCAGTTCTTC.

The chain recombines TRBV4-3 with TRBJ1-5, with a weak D call TRBD1 (6 bases). The V gene's germline CDR1 is LGHNA and CDR2 YSLEER. V dropped 0 bases and J dropped 4 bases, with 13 bases sitting between them. This CDR3 has 16 residues. The CDR3 region is CASSQDLRDTNQPQHF. The CDR3 DNA reads as TGCGCCAGCAGCCAAGATTTACGGGACACGAATCAGCCCCAGCATTTT.

As concerns this clone: The junction differs from germline at one of its ends, possibly a read error. V and J are TRBV7-7 and TRBJ2-7, with D uncertain. This CDR3 region has 18 residues. Germline lookup yields CDR1 SSHAT and CDR2 FNYEAQ (reference sequence). CDR3 in DNA: TGTGCTAGCAGCTTAGTTGTGGGCACGATAAATTTACTCTACGAGCAGTACTTC. Its translation is CASSLVVGTINLLYEQYF.

This clone was detected only once. This chain's CDR3 is CASRRSSQPQHF. For the CDR3, the DNA is TGTGCCAGCAGGCGGAGTTCTCAGCCCCAGCATTTT. The rearrangement links TRBV2 to TRBJ1-5; no clear D. Trimming left V 6 bases short and J 6 bases short, with 9 bases between. Looked up from germline, CDR1 is SNHLY and CDR2 is FYNNEI. This CDR3 contains 12 residues.

To note about this clone: Mismatch with germline at one junction end may stem from a read error. CDR3 loop: CASSSVSHNEQFF. CDR3 nucleotides: TGTGCCAGCAGTTCTGTCTCCCACAATGAGCAGTTCTTC. V usage is TRBV27 and J usage is TRBJ2-1; D call uncertain. This CDR3 comprises 13 residues. Per germline, CDR1 MNHEY and CDR2 SMNVEV (reference sequence).

The V gene is TRBV28, the J gene TRBJ2-3, with TRBD1 matching over 7 bases. CDR3 length: 13 amino acids. CDR1 and CDR2 (germline): MDHEN, SYDVKM. With 4 bases clipped from V and 5 bases from J, the junction kept 3 bases outside the gene matches. In DNA, the CDR3 is TGTGCCAGCAGTTCCCGACAGGGAGATACGCAGTATTTT. This sequence encodes CASSSRQGDTQYF.

To note about this clone: Other DNA sequences of this sample code for an identical CDR3. This chain joins TRBV7-2 and TRBJ2-5; no clear D. Trimming left V 1 base short and J 3 bases short, with 6 bases between. CDR1 and CDR2 (germline): SGHTA, FQGNSA. CDR3 length: 13 amino acids. CDR3 in amino acids: CASSLVAKETQYF. The CDR3 DNA reads TGTGCCAGCAGCTTAGTAGCAAAAGAGACCCAGTACTTC. Full variable domain (outside the CDR3, taken from reference TRBV7-2 and TRBJ2-5): GAGVSQSPSNKVTEKGKDVELRCDPISGHTALYWYRQSLGQGLEFLIYFQGNSAPDKSGLPSDRFSAERTGGSVSTLTIQRTQQEDSAVYLCASSLVAKETQYFGPGTRLLVL.

This chain joins TRBV28 and TRBJ2-7; D not resolved. The CDR3 consists of 11 residues. Germline V gene lookup returns CDR1 MDHEN and CDR2 SYDVKM. Trimming took off 6 bases at V and 6 bases at J, with 9 bases between the two ends. The CDR3 sequence: CASSPFSEQYF. The CDR3 DNA reads as TGTGCCAGCAGCCCTTTTTCCGAGCAGTACTTC.

The chain recombines TRBV2 with TRBJ2-7, with D perhaps matching TRBD2 (5 bases). Trimming took off 2 bases at V and 3 bases at J, with 8 bases between the two ends. From germline, CDR1 is SNHLY and CDR2 FYNNEI. This CDR3 is built from 13 residues. CDR3 nucleotide sequence: TGTGCCAGCAGTGAAACTGGACTCTACGAGCAGTACTTC. Protein: CASSETGLYEQYF.

The V and J genes are TRBV30 and TRBJ2-1, with 7 nucleotides matching TRBD2. CDR1 GTSNPN and CDR2 SVGIG come from the germline V gene (reference sequence). V gave up 3 bases and J gave up 5 bases; unmatched junction bases: 4. The CDR3 totals 13 residues. This CDR3 reads CAWSRAGHNEQFF. DNA for the CDR3: TGTGCCTGGAGCCGAGCGGGACACAATGAGCAGTTCTTC.

The rearrangement uses TRBV7-2 and TRBJ1-6, with a weak D call TRBD1 (5 bases). Trimming stripped 4 bases from V and 5 bases from J, with 15 bases between. Germline loops: CDR1 SGHTA, CDR2 FQGNSA. This CDR3 region has 16 residues. CDR3 loop: CASSSSGGVNNSPLHF. Here the CDR3 DNA reads TGTGCCAGCAGCTCCTCCGGGGGGGTAAATAATTCACCCCTCCACTTT.

The chain has TRBV4-3 and TRBJ2-5; TRBD2 matches 7 bases. This CDR3 is built from 20 residues. Germline V CDR1 and CDR2: LGHNA, YSLEER. V lost 0 bases, J lost 0 bases, and 16 bases stayed unmatched. The DNA for the CDR3 is TGCGCCAGCAGCCAAGAGACCCCGTCTCTCGGGGGGATATACCAAGAGACCCAGTACTTC. Translation: CASSQETPSLGGIYQETQYF.

This clone was detected once. The genes are TRBV5-4 and TRBJ2-5; 8 bases are shared with TRBD2. Germline V CDR1 and CDR2: SGHNT, YYREEE (reference sequence). The CDR3 covers 15 residues. Trimming at V came to 2 bases and at J to 5 bases, leaving 8 bases not matched to a gene. The CDR3, as DNA: TGTGCCAGCAGCTTCGGCGGGGGGATTTGGGAGACCCAGTACTTC. Its protein product is CASSFGGGIWETQYF.